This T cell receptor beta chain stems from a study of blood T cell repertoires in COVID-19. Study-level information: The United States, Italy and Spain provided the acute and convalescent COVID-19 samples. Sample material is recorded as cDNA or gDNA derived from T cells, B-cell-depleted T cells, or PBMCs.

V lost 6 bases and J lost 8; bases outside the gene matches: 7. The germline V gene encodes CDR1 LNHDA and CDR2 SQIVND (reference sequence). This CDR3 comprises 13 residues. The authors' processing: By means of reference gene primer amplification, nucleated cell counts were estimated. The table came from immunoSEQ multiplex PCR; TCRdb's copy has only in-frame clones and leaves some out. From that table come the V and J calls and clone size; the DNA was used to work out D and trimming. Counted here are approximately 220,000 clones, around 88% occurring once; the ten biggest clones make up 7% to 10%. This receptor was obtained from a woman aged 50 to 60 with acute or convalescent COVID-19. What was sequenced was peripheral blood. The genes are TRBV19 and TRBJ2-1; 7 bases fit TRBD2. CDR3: CASSHGGFDEQFF. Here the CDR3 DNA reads TGTGCCAGTAGCCACGGGGGGTTTGATGAGCAGTTCTTC.